The source of this T cell receptor beta chain is a study of T cell responses to AZD1222 COVID-19 vaccine. Study background: Some second doses came at about 4 weeks and others at about 12 weeks; these were pooled. General study findings and limits: After two AZD1222 doses, spike-specific TCR breadth and depth rose versus day 0.

On this clone itself: The antigen is not known.

Looked up from germline, CDR1 is MDHEN and CDR2 is SYDVKM. The junction had 9 bases not matched to a gene; V was cut back by 10 bases and J by 1 base. CDR3 length: 14 residues. TCRdb's table, derived via immunoSEQ multiplex PCR, lists solely in-frame clones and lacks some. The repertoire holds roughly 81,000 clones, with over 75% as singletons. V is TRBV28 and J is TRBJ2-7; 8 nucleotides line up with TRBD2. This sequence originates from an adult in good health. Sequencing was performed on peripheral blood, taken on day 0 of AZD1222 vaccination. The CDR3 region is CATFRGGNSYEQYF. As DNA, the CDR3 is TGTGCCACGTTTCGGGGGGGAAATTCCTACGAGCAGTACTTC.